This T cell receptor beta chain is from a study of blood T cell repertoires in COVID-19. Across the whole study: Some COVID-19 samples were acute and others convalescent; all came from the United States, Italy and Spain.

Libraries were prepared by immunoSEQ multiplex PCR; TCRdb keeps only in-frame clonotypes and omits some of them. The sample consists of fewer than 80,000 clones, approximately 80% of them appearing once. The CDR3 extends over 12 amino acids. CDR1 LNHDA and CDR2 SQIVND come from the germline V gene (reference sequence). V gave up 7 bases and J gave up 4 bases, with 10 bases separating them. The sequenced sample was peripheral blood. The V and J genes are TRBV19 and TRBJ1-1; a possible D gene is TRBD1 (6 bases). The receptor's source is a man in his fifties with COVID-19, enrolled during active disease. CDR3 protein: CASNQGITEAFF. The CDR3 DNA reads TGTGCCAGTAATCAGGGGATCACTGAAGCTTTCTTT.